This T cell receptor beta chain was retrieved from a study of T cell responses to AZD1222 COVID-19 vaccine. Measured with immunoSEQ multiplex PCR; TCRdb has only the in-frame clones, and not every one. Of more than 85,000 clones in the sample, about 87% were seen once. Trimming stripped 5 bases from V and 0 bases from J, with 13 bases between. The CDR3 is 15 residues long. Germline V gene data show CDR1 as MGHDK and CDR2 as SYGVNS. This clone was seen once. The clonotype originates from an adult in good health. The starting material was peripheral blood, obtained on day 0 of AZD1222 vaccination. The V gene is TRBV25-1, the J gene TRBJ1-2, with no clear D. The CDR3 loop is CASSSFGGSNYGYTF. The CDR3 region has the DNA TGTGCCAGCAGTTCTTTCGGAGGCTCTAACTATGGCTACACCTTC.